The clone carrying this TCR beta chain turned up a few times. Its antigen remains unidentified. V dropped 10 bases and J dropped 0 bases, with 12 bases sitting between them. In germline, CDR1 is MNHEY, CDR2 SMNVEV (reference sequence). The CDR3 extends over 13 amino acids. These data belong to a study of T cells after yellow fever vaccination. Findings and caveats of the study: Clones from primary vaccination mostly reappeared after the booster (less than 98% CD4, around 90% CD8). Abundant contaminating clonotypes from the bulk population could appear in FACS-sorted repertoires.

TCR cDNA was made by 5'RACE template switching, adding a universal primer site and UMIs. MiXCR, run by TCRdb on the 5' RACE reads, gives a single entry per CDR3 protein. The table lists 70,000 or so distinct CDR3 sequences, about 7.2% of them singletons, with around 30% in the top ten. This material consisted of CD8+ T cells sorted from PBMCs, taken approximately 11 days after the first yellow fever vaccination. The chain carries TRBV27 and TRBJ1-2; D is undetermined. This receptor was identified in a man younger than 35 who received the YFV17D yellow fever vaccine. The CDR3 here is CATSGGANYGYTF. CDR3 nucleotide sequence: TGTGCCACCTCCGGCGGGGCTAACTATGGCTACACCTTC.